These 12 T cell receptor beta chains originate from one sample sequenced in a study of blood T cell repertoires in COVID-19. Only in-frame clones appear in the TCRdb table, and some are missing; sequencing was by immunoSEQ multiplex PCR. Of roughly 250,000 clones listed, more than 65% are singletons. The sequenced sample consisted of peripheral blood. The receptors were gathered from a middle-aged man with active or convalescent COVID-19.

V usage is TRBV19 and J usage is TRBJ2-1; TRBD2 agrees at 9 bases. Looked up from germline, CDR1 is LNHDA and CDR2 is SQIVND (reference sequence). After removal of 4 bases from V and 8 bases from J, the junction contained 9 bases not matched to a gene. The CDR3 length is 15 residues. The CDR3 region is CASSNSGGHGYEQFF. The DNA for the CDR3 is TGTGCCAGTAGTAATAGCGGGGGCCACGGCTATGAGCAGTTCTTC.

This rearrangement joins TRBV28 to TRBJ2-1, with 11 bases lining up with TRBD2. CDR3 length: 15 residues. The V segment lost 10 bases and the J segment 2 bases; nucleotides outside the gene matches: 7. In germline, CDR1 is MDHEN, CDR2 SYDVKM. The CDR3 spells CATLSGGDPYNEQFF. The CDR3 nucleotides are TGTGCCACCCTTAGCGGGGGGGACCCCTACAATGAGCAGTTCTTC.

DNA for the CDR3: TGCGCCAGCAGCTTGGGACTAGCGGGGGCCGGGCAAGAGACCCAGTACTTC. Protein product: CASSLGLAGAGQETQYF. This rearrangement joins TRBV5-1 to TRBJ2-5; 12 bases align to TRBD2. Germline CDR1 SGHRS, CDR2 YFSETQ. V lost 0 bases to trimming and J lost 2 bases; unmatched junction nucleotides: 5. CDR3 length equals 17 residues.

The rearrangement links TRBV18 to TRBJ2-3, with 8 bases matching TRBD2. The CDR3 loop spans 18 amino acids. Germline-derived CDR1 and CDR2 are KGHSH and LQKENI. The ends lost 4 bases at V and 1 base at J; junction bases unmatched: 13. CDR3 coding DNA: TGTGCCAGCTCACGGAGGGGATCAGCGGGGGCCGGCACAGATACGCAGTATTTT. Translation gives CASSRRGSAGAGTDTQYF.

CDR3 sequence reads: CASSFRTEKLFF. CDR3 sequence (DNA): TGTGCCAGCAGTTTTAGAACTGAAAAACTGTTTTTT. The chain recombines TRBV12-3 or TRBV12-4 with TRBJ1-4; D is ambiguous. V was clipped by 3 bases and J by 7 bases, with 6 bases between them. The CDR3 loop spans 12 amino acids.

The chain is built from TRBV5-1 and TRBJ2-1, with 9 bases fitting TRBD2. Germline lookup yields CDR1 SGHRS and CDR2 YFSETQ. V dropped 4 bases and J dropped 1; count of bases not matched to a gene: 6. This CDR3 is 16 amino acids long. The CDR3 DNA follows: TGCGCCAGCAGCGATGCTGGACTAGCGTCCTACAATGAGCAGTTCTTC. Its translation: CASSDAGLASYNEQFF.

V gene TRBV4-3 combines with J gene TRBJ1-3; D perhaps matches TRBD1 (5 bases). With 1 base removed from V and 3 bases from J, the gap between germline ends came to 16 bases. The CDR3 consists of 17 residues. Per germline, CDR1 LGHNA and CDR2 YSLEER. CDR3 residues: CASSQVSGEASGNTIYF. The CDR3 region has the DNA TGCGCCAGCAGCCAAGTGTCGGGGGAGGCAAGTGGAAACACCATATATTTT.

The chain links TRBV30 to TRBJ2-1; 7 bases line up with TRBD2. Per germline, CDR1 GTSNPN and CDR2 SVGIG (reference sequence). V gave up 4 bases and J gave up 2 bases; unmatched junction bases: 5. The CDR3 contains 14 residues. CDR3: CAWKGRGPYNEQFF. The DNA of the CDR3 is TGTGCCTGGAAAGGGAGGGGACCCTACAATGAGCAGTTCTTC. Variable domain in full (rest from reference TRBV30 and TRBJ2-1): SQTIHQWPATLVQPVGSPLSLECTVEGTSNPNLYWYRQAAGRGLQLLFYSVGIGQISSEVPQNLSASRPQDRQFILSSKKLLLSDSGFYLCAWKGRGPYNEQFFGPGTRLTVL.

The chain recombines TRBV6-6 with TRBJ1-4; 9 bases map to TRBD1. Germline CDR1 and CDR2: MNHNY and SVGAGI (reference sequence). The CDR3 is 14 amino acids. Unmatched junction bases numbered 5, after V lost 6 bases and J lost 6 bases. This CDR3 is CASRVRDRDEKLFF. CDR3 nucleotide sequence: TGTGCCAGCAGGGTCCGGGACAGGGATGAAAAACTGTTTTTT.

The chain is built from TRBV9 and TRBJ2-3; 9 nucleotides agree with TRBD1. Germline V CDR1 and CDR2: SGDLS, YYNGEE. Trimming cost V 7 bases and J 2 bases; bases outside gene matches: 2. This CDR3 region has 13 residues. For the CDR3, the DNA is TGTGCCAGCGGGACAGGGCCCACAGATACGCAGTATTTT. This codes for CASGTGPTDTQYF.

CDR3 residues: CASTLGRFNEKLFF. CDR3 in DNA: TGTGCCAGCACTCTCGGTCGTTTTAATGAAAAACTGTTTTTT. The V and J genes are TRBV2 and TRBJ1-4; D call uncertain. The CDR3 length is 14 residues. With 7 bases removed from V and 4 bases from J, the gap between germline ends came to 13 bases. The germline V gene has CDR1 SNHLY and CDR2 FYNNEI.

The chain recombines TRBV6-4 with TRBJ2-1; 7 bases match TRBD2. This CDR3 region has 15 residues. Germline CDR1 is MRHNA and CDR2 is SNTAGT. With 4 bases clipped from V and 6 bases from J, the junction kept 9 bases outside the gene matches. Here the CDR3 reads CASSVGRGTPNEQFF. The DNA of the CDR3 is TGTGCCAGCAGTGTGGGGCGGGGGACTCCCAATGAGCAGTTCTTC.